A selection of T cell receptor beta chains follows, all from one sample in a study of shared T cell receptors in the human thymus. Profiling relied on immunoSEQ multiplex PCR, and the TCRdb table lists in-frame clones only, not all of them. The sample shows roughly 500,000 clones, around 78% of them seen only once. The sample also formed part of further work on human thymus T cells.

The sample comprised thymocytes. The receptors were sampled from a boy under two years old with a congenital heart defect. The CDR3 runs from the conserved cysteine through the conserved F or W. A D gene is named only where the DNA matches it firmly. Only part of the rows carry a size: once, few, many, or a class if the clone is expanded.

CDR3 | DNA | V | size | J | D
CASSRAGGDEQYF | TGTGCCAGTAGTAGGGCGGGAGGAGACGAGCAGTACTTC | TRBV19 | - | TRBJ2-7 | TRBD2
CASSFLSDNEQFF | TGTGCCAGCAGCTTCCTCTCGGACAATGAGCAGTTCTTC | TRBV7-9 | - | TRBJ2-1 | -
CASSPWGDSGNEQFF | TGTGCCAGCAGCCCCTGGGGCGACTCCGGAAATGAGCAGTTCTTC | TRBV5-6 | - | TRBJ2-1 | -
CASSVGGRAFVYEQYF | TGTGCCAGCAGCGTAGGGGGGAGGGCCTTCGTGTACGAGCAGTACTTC | TRBV9 | few | TRBJ2-7 | TRBD2
CASSLSGTGETQYF | TGTGCCAGCAGTCTTAGCGGGACTGGTGAGACCCAGTACTTC | TRBV7-8 | - | TRBJ2-5 | TRBD2
CASSLSGTSEGYEQFF | TGTGCCAGCAGCTTGTCCGGGACTAGCGAGGGCTATGAGCAGTTCTTC | TRBV13 | - | TRBJ2-1 | TRBD2
CASSATGYKDNSNQPQHF | TGTGCCAGCAGTGCGACGGGGTACAAGGATAATAGCAATCAGCCCCAGCATTTT | TRBV2 | - | TRBJ1-5 | -
CASSLGGAALYEQYF | TGTGCCAGCAGCTTAGGGGGGGCAGCCCTCTACGAGCAGTACTTC | TRBV13 | - | TRBJ2-7 | -
CASSYQTSGSYEQYF | TGTGCCAGCAGTTACCAGACTAGCGGGAGCTACGAGCAGTACTTC | TRBV6-5 | once | TRBJ2-7 | TRBD2
CTSSQVAAVRYPYNEQFF | TGCACCAGCAGCCAAGTGGCAGCGGTGAGGTACCCTTACAATGAGCAGTTCTTC | TRBV1 | - | TRBJ2-1 | -
CASSTHQVGASSYNEQFF | TGTGCCAGTAGTACCCACCAGGTAGGGGCAAGCTCCTACAATGAGCAGTTCTTC | TRBV19 | - | TRBJ2-1 | -
CASSPPQGARDNEQFF | TGTGCCAGCTCACCCCCGCAGGGGGCGCGGGACAATGAGCAGTTCTTC | TRBV18 | - | TRBJ2-1 | TRBD1
CASSYSRLAGGYEQYF | TGTGCCAGCAGTTACTCGAGACTAGCGGGTGGCTACGAGCAGTACTTC | TRBV6-5 | - | TRBJ2-7 | TRBD2
CASSVLRGGDGYTF | TGTGCCAGCAGTGTCCTCAGGGGTGGGGATGGCTACACCTTC | TRBV6-5 | - | TRBJ1-2 | -
CASSPPRPGGTDTQYF | TGTGCCAGCAGTCCTCCTAGGCCGGGAGGCACAGATACGCAGTATTTT | TRBV28 | - | TRBJ2-3 | -
CASTLGGTSHLMDEQFF | TGTGCCAGCACCCTTGGTGGAACTAGCCATTTGATGGATGAGCAGTTCTTC | TRBV5-6 | - | TRBJ2-1 | -
CASSLIQGCYEQYF | TGTGCCAGCAGTTTAATACAGGGATGCTACGAGCAGTACTTC | TRBV27 | - | TRBJ2-7 | -
CASSPTRGQARIGYEQYF | TGTGCCAGCTCACCAACTAGGGGACAGGCACGTATTGGCTACGAGCAGTACTTC | TRBV18 | - | TRBJ2-7 | TRBD1
CAPRPGTGGPDEQYF | TGTGCCCCCCGCCCGGGTACGGGAGGGCCGGACGAGCAGTACTTC | TRBV10-3 | - | TRBJ2-7 | TRBD2
CAWSVPGQGGETQYF | TGTGCCTGGAGTGTACCGGGACAGGGAGGCGAGACCCAGTACTTC | TRBV30 | few | TRBJ2-5 | TRBD1
CASSEWRTSGNEQFF | TGTGCCAGCAGTGAATGGCGGACTAGCGGTAATGAGCAGTTCTTC | TRBV6-1 | - | TRBJ2-1 | TRBD2
CASRPNRERGGYTF | TGCGCCAGCAGGCCTAACAGGGAGAGGGGAGGCTACACCTTC | TRBV5-1 | few | TRBJ1-2 | -
CASSLAPAGARGGTDTQYF | TGTGCCAGCAGCTTAGCCCCGGCGGGGGCGCGAGGGGGCACAGATACGCAGTATTTT | TRBV7-2 | - | TRBJ2-3 | -
CASSEARGNEQFF | TGTGCCAGCAGTGAAGCTAGGGGCAATGAGCAGTTCTTC | TRBV6-1 | - | TRBJ2-1 | -
CASSHASRGSNEQYF | TGCGCCAGCAGCCACGCCTCGAGGGGGAGCAACGAGCAGTACTTC | TRBV4-3 | - | TRBJ2-7 | -
CAWSVRGGNEQYF | TGTGCCTGGAGTGTACGGGGAGGGAACGAGCAGTACTTC | TRBV30 | - | TRBJ2-7 | TRBD2
CASKRGGTNEKLFF | TGTGCCAGTAAAAGGGGAGGAACTAATGAAAAACTGTTTTTT | TRBV28 | - | TRBJ1-4 | -
CASSQDGTGGYGYTF | TGTGCCAGCAGCCAAGACGGGACAGGGGGCTATGGCTACACCTTC | TRBV4-2 | - | TRBJ1-2 | TRBD1
CASNTGEEGNEQFF | TGTGCCAGCAATACAGGGGAGGAAGGCAATGAGCAGTTCTTC | TRBV28 | - | TRBJ2-1 | -
CASSLDLAGEPDTQYF | TGTGCCAGCAGCTTAGATCTAGCGGGAGAGCCAGATACGCAGTATTTT | TRBV7-2 | - | TRBJ2-3 | TRBD2
CASSPGQEDGYTF | TGTGCCAGTAGTCCAGGACAGGAGGATGGCTACACCTTC | TRBV19 | - | TRBJ1-2 | TRBD1
CASSPRTGGRYGYTF | TGTGCCAGTAGTCCGAGGACAGGGGGCCGCTATGGCTACACCTTC | TRBV19 | - | TRBJ1-2 | TRBD1
CASSLTGLAAHEQFF | TGTGCCAGCAGCTTAACCGGACTAGCAGCCCATGAGCAGTTCTTC | TRBV7-3 | - | TRBJ2-1 | TRBD2
CASSKGEAQPQHF | TGCGCCAGCAGCAAAGGGGAGGCTCAGCCCCAGCATTTT | TRBV4-1 | - | TRBJ1-5 | -
CASSDGDTAQETQYF | TGTGCCAGCAGTGATGGGGACACGGCCCAGGAGACCCAGTACTTC | TRBV25-1 | - | TRBJ2-5 | -
CASSHERAEAFF | TGTGCCAGCAGCCACGAGAGGGCAGAAGCTTTCTTT | TRBV7-2 | - | TRBJ1-1 | -
CASSLPPPRDYGYTF | TGTGCCAGCAGCCTACCGCCGCCCCGGGACTATGGCTACACCTTC | TRBV7-9 | - | TRBJ1-2 | -
CASSQAARGLNEQYF | TGTGCCAGCAGCCAAGCCGCCAGGGGGTTAAACGAGCAGTACTTC | TRBV14 | - | TRBJ2-7 | TRBD1
CSVEDRGARGYTF | TGCAGCGTTGAGGACAGGGGTGCACGTGGCTACACCTTC | TRBV29-1 | once | TRBJ1-2 | TRBD1
CASSLGLARETQYF | TGTGCCAGCAGCTTGGGATTGGCACGAGAGACCCAGTACTTC | TRBV5-6 | few | TRBJ2-5 | -
CASSEEGQGLEAFF | TGTGCCAGCAGCGAGGAGGGACAGGGACTTGAAGCTTTCTTT | TRBV6-1 | - | TRBJ1-1 | TRBD1
CASSLDGGSRTQYF | TGTGCCAGCAGCTTGGACGGGGGGTCAAGGACCCAGTACTTC | TRBV5-6 | - | TRBJ2-5 | TRBD2
CASSLGAGGPLPTDTQYF | TGTGCCAGCAGCTTGGGAGCGGGAGGGCCTCTGCCCACAGATACGCAGTATTTT | TRBV5-6 | - | TRBJ2-3 | TRBD2
CASGTTGDYYGYTF | TGCGCCAGCGGGACGACAGGAGACTACTATGGCTACACCTTC | TRBV5-1 | - | TRBJ1-2 | -
CASSAPGQDGYTF | TGTGCCAGCAGTGCACCGGGACAGGACGGCTACACCTTC | TRBV28 | - | TRBJ1-2 | TRBD1
CASSEGTSGPSTDTQYF | TGCGCCAGCAGCGAAGGGACTAGCGGTCCTAGCACAGATACGCAGTATTTT | TRBV4-3 | - | TRBJ2-3 | TRBD2
CASSYFRADQGDTQYF | TGTGCCAGCAGTTATTTTAGAGCGGATCAAGGAGATACGCAGTATTTT | TRBV5-6 | - | TRBJ2-3 | -
CASSLGGGRANYGYTF | TGTGCCAGCAGCTTAGGAGGGGGAAGGGCTAACTATGGCTACACCTTC | TRBV7-9 | - | TRBJ1-2 | -
CASSSDRGRGYGYTF | TGTGCCAGTAGTTCAGACAGGGGGCGCGGCTATGGCTACACCTTC | TRBV19 | - | TRBJ1-2 | TRBD1
CASSAAGGADTQYF | TGTGCCAGCAGCGCCGCGGGAGGGGCAGATACGCAGTATTTT | TRBV9 | - | TRBJ2-3 | TRBD2
CASSLRPAGGPKDTQYF | TGTGCCAGCAGCTTACGCCCAGCGGGAGGGCCAAAAGATACGCAGTATTTT | TRBV7-3 | - | TRBJ2-3 | TRBD2
CATSTQRFSYNEQFF | TGTGCCACCAGCACCCAGCGGTTCTCCTACAATGAGCAGTTCTTC | TRBV15 | - | TRBJ2-1 | -